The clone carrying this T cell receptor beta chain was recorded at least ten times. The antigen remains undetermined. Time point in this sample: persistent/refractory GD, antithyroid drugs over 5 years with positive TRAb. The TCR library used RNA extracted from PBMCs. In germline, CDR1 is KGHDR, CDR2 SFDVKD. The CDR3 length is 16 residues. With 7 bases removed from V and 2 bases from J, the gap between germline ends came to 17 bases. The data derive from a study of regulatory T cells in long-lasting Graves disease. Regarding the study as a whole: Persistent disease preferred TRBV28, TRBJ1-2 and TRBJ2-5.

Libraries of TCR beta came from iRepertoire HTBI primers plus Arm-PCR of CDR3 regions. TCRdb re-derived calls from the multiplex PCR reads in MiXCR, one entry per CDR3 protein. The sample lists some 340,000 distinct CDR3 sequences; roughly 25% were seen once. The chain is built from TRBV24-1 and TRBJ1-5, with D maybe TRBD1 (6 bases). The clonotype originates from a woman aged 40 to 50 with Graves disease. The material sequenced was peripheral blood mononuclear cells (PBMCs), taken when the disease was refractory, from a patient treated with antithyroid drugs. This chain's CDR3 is CATSASGGQRNQPQHF. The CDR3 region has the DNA TGTGCCACCAGCGCTAGTGGGGGGCAGCGCAATCAGCCCCAGCATTTT.